This record covers a single T cell receptor (beta chain). The data were taken from a study of cytomegalovirus exposure and HLA in healthy donors. The germline V gene has CDR1 SGHKS and CDR2 YYEKEE (reference sequence). The J segment lost 5 bases and the V segment lost 0 bases, leaving 18 bases of the junction unmatched. This CDR3 region has 19 residues. Assay used: immunoSEQ multiplex PCR; TCRdb lists only in-frame clones, some missing. The sample contains some 340,000 clones, about 90% of which appear only once. The J gene is TRBJ2-7, the V gene TRBV5-5, with TRBD1 matching 9 bases. What was sequenced was PBMCs. This TCR was recovered from a woman aged 25 to 39 in good health and CMV-seropositive. The CDR3 sequence: CASSLGVQGWGQGGHEQYF. CDR3 sequence (DNA): TGTGCCAGCAGCTTGGGCGTACAAGGTTGGGGACAGGGAGGCCACGAGCAGTACTTC.